These 14 T cell receptor beta chains were all obtained from the same sample, sequenced in a study of blood T cell repertoires in COVID-19 (dated by TCRdb to 2018 to 2021). The method behind the library was the immunoSEQ multiplex PCR assay. The immuneACCESS repertoire file appears here via TCRdb, limited to in-frame rearrangements. These files lack a portion of the clones; in checked studies, under half of the deficit traces to unresolved V genes, and the cause of the others is not known. A total of 100,000 or so clones appear in this sample, 70% to 90% of them only once. The ten largest clones add up to under 15% of the sample. The sample was peripheral blood. These receptors all stem from a man in his fifties with active or convalescent COVID-19.

The chain employs TRBV5-1 and TRBJ1-3, with 7 bases lining up with TRBD1. CDR1 and CDR2 from the germline V gene are SGHRS and YFSETQ. The junction had 6 bases not matched to a gene; V was cut back by 0 bases and J by 0 bases. This CDR3 spans 17 amino acids. CDR3 region: CASSLGGTANSGNTIYF. DNA for the CDR3: TGCGCCAGCAGCTTGGGAGGGACAGCGAACTCTGGAAACACCATATATTTT.

J is TRBJ2-1 and V is TRBV10-3, with 9 bases identical to TRBD2. The J segment lost 10 bases and the V segment lost 2 bases, leaving 12 bases of the junction unmatched. The germline CDR1 and CDR2 sequences are ENHRY and SYGVKD. The length of the CDR3 is 16 residues. CDR3 residues: CAISEISSGDNYEQFF. For the CDR3, the DNA is TGTGCCATCAGTGAGATTTCTAGCGGGGATAATTACGAGCAGTTCTTC.

This rearrangement joins TRBV2 to TRBJ1-6; D might be TRBD1 (5 bases). The length of the CDR3 is 17 residues. Germline-derived CDR1 and CDR2 are SNHLY and FYNNEI. Trimming shortened V by 0 bases and J by 7 bases, and 16 bases separated the two germline ends. The CDR3 coding sequence is TGTGCCAGCAGTGAAGCTGGGGCCCTTGAGGTGAATTCACCCCTCCACTTT. Its protein product is CASSEAGALEVNSPLHF.

The rearrangement uses TRBV3-1 (or the pseudogene TRBV3-2) and TRBJ2-2; 7 nucleotides align to TRBD2. With 0 bases clipped from V and 6 bases from J, the junction kept 7 bases outside the gene matches. In germline, CDR1 is LGHDT, CDR2 YNNKEL (reference sequence). The CDR3 runs to 16 residues. For the CDR3, the DNA is TGTGCCAGCAGCCAAGATATAGGACTAGTAGCCGGGGAGCTGTTTTTT. It codes for CASSQDIGLVAGELFF.

The J gene is TRBJ1-3, the V gene TRBV7-8; D uncertain. The CDR3 is 15 residues long. Germline V gene data show CDR1 as SGHVS and CDR2 as FQNEAQ. Trimming removed 1 base from V and 0 bases from J, with 7 bases in between. The CDR3 reads CASSLVQYSGNTIYF. CDR3 nucleotides: TGTGCCAGCAGCTTAGTACAGTACTCTGGAAACACCATATATTTT. The full variable domain, completed using reference TRBV7-8 and TRBJ1-3, is GAGVSQSPRYKVAKRGQDVALRCDPISGHVSLFWYQQALGQGPEFLTYFQNEAQLDKSGLPSDRFFAERPEGSVSTLKIQRTQQEDSAVYLCASSLVQYSGNTIYFGEGSWLTVV.

With respect to this clone: The sample carries other DNA sequences with the same CDR3. The V call is TRBV3-1 (or the pseudogene TRBV3-2), the J call TRBJ2-7, with TRBD2 identical over 9 bases. This CDR3 is built from 15 residues. V lost 1 base, J lost 1 base, and 2 bases stayed unmatched. Germline lookup yields CDR1 LGHDT and CDR2 YNNKEL (reference sequence). The CDR3 reads CASSQGLAGSYEQYF. For the CDR3, the DNA is TGTGCCAGCAGCCAAGGTCTAGCGGGATCCTACGAGCAGTACTTC.

V gene TRBV9 combines with J gene TRBJ2-2; TRBD1 agrees at 8 bases. The CDR3 has 20 amino acids. The germline gives CDR1 SGDLS, CDR2 YYNGEE. The junction had 25 bases not matched to a gene; V was cut back by 7 bases and J by 5 bases. As DNA, the CDR3 is TGTGCCAGCTCTTGGCCTCCCCTAAAGGGGCAGGGGGCAAGGACCGGGGAGCTGTTTTTT. It is translated as CASSWPPLKGQGARTGELFF.

V and J are TRBV27 and TRBJ1-1; the match to TRBD1 covers 9 bases. V shed 3 bases and J 8 bases; nucleotides not matched to a gene: 10. From germline, CDR1 is MNHEY and CDR2 SMNVEV (reference sequence). This CDR3 spans 15 amino acids. CDR3 coding DNA: TGTGCCAGCAGTTTCCTGAGGACAGGGGTACGGGAAGCTTTCTTT. Its translation is CASSFLRTGVREAFF.

J is TRBJ1-5 and V is TRBV29-1, with D unresolved. The germline CDR1 and CDR2 sequences are SQVTM and ANQGSEA. V lost 3 bases to trimming and J lost 7 bases, with 10 bases between them. CDR3 length: 12 residues. As DNA, the CDR3 is TGCAGCGTTGAGGGCTTTGGACAGCCCCAGCATTTT. Amino acids: CSVEGFGQPQHF. Complete variable domain (other parts from reference TRBV29-1 and TRBJ1-5): SAVISQKPSRDICQRGTSLTIQCQVDSQVTMMFWYRQQPGQSLTLIATANQGSEATYESGFVIDKFPISRPNLTFSTLTVSNMSPEDSSIYLCSVEGFGQPQHFGDGTRLSIL.

The rearrangement joins TRBV7-9 to TRBJ2-3; unclear D gene. CDR3 length equals 14 residues. With 3 bases removed from V and 0 bases from J, the gap between germline ends came to 7 bases. Per the germline V gene, CDR1 is SEHNR and CDR2 is FQNEAQ (reference sequence). In DNA, the CDR3 is TGTGCCAGCAGCTTTGGCCTCAGCACAGATACGCAGTATTTT. Amino acid sequence: CASSFGLSTDTQYF.

The J gene is TRBJ2-2, the V gene TRBV7-3; possibly TRBD2 for D (5 bases). There are 15 residues in the CDR3. The germline gives CDR1 SGHTA, CDR2 FQGTGA. V was trimmed by 2 bases and J by 7 bases, leaving 14 bases between them. The CDR3 nucleotides are TGTGCCAGCAGCTTAGCGGGCCCGTCGGGCGGGGAGCTGTTTTTT. This gives the protein CASSLAGPSGGELFF.

This chain uses TRBV18 with TRBJ1-4; D is possibly TRBD1 (5 bases). Between the trimmed V and J ends, which lost 5 bases and 8 bases, there was a span of 15 bases. This CDR3 contains 14 residues. The germline gives CDR1 KGHSH, CDR2 LQKENI. CDR3 residues: CASSTGTLVEKLFF. CDR3 DNA: TGTGCCAGCTCAACCGGGACTCTTGTCGAAAAACTGTTTTTT. Drawing the rest from reference TRBV18 and TRBJ1-4, the complete variable domain is NAGVMQNPRHLVRRRGQEARLRCSPMKGHSHVYWYRQLPEEGLKFMVYLQKENIIDESGMPKERFSAEFPKEGPSILRIQQVVRGDSAAYFCASSTGTLVEKLFFGSGTQLSVL.

This clone has only one observation. DNA of the CDR3: TGTGCCAGCAGCCAAGGGGGCTGGGGCTACACCTTC. Its protein product is CASSQGGWGYTF. The genes are TRBV14 and TRBJ1-2; weak D call: TRBD1 (5 bases). The V end lost 1 base, the J end lost 8 bases, and 8 bases lay between the germline ends. This CDR3 spans 12 amino acids. Germline CDR1 and CDR2: SGHDN and FVKESK.

The chain combines TRBV6-1 with TRBJ1-1, with D uncertain. Germline values: CDR1 MNHNS, CDR2 SASEGT. The V end was cut by 2 bases, the J end by 2 bases, with 6 bases between. The CDR3 consists of 13 residues. In DNA, the CDR3 is TGTGCCAGCAGTGAAACAAGAAACACTGAAGCTTTCTTT. Encoded protein: CASSETRNTEAFF.